These 28 T cell receptor beta chains came from one sample sequenced in a study of T cells after yellow fever vaccination. TCRdb re-analysed the 5' RACE reads in MiXCR, keeping a single row per CDR3 protein. Of 27,000 or so distinct CDR3 sequences in the sample, about 4.4% were seen once. The specimen comprised CD8+ T cells sorted from PBMCs, sampled 5 days after the yellow fever booster vaccination. The origin of the receptors is a young man who received the YFV17D yellow fever vaccine.

This clonotype has at least ten counts. The J gene is TRBJ2-1, the V gene TRBV12-3 or TRBV12-4; TRBD2 matches at 8 bases. CDR3 length: 17 amino acids. Trimming removed 5 bases from V and 2 bases from J; junction bases left unmatched: 11. The CDR3 DNA reads TGTGCCAGCAGTCCCAAGGGTAGCGGGGACCCCTACAATGAGCAGTTCTTC. It specifies CASSPKGSGDPYNEQFF.

This clonotype was seen repeatedly, ten times or more. V usage is TRBV4-3 and J usage is TRBJ2-1, with D perhaps TRBD1 (5 bases). The CDR3 runs to 17 residues. In germline, CDR1 is LGHNA, CDR2 YSLEER. Deletions cut 3 bases from V and 7 bases from J, with 22 bases between. CDR3 protein: CASSHDAQGQVENEQFF. In DNA, the CDR3 is TGCGCCAGCAGCCACGATGCCCAGGGCCAAGTGGAAAATGAGCAGTTCTTC.

This clonotype came up many times. The chain employs TRBV27 and TRBJ1-5; D is perhaps TRBD1 (5 bases). Per the germline V gene, CDR1 is MNHEY and CDR2 is SMNVEV (reference sequence). This CDR3 contains 15 residues. V lost 8 bases and J 4 bases, leaving 18 bases between the germline ends. As DNA, the CDR3 is TGTGCCAGCGCGTTCGGTAGGGGAGGAAATCAGCCCCAGCATTTT. Translated: CASAFGRGGNQPQHF.

This clonotype was counted ten times or more. The chain couples TRBV20-1 to TRBJ1-6; a possible D gene is TRBD1 (6 bases). Germline V gene data show CDR1 as DFQATT and CDR2 as SNEGSKA (reference sequence). The CDR3 contains 15 residues. Trimming pared 5 bases from V and 7 bases from J, leaving 18 bases between. The DNA of the CDR3 is TGCAGTGCTGGCGGGGTGGGGGCGCGGAATTCACCCCTCCACTTT. It codes for CSAGGVGARNSPLHF.

There are many counts of this clonotype. This rearrangement joins TRBV20-1 to TRBJ2-7; D is undetermined. V was pared by 2 bases and J by 3 bases, with 5 bases between. There are 11 residues in the CDR3. Germline V gives CDR1 DFQATT, CDR2 SNEGSKA (reference sequence). The CDR3 DNA is TGCAGTGCTAGATATAGCTACGAGCAGTACTTC. This encodes CSARYSYEQYF.

CDR3 DNA: TGTGCCAGCAGCCAAGATACGGCGACAGATACGCAGTATTTT. This gives the protein CASSQDTATDTQYF. The rearrangement links TRBV3-1 to TRBJ2-3; D gene unclear. The germline V and J ends were trimmed by 0 bases and 3 bases, with 7 bases remaining between them. CDR3 length equals 14 residues. Germline V gene data show CDR1 as LGHDT and CDR2 as YNNKEL (reference sequence).

Many counts were recorded for this clonotype. V gene TRBV15 combines with J gene TRBJ2-1, with 9 bases that match TRBD2. After removal of 4 bases from V and 8 bases from J, the junction contained 9 bases not matched to a gene. Germline V gene lookup returns CDR1 LNHNV and CDR2 YYDKDF (reference sequence). The CDR3 consists of 15 residues. The CDR3 region has the DNA TGTGCCACCAGCAAGGCGGGAGGGCCTCGGGATGAGCAGTTCTTC. It encodes CATSKAGGPRDEQFF.

This clonotype was seen repeatedly, ten times or more. The chain couples TRBV3-1 to TRBJ2-1; the match to TRBD2 covers 13 bases. The CDR3 has 21 residues. After removal of 2 bases from V and 8 bases from J, the junction contained 21 bases not matched to a gene. Germline CDR1 LGHDT, CDR2 YNNKEL (reference sequence). The CDR3 coding sequence is TGTGCCAGCAGCCAACACCGAAATTTGCTCAGGACTAGCGGGAGTCTCGATGAGCAGTTCTTC. Translation gives CASSQHRNLLRTSGSLDEQFF.

This clonotype was observed at least ten times. This chain connects TRBV4-3 to TRBJ2-7; the D is unclear. This CDR3 spans 18 amino acids. The germline V gene encodes CDR1 LGHNA and CDR2 YSLEER. V lost 0 bases and J lost 4, with 22 bases in between. The CDR3 here is CASSQDYLGPSKSYEQYF. CDR3 in DNA: TGCGCCAGCAGCCAAGATTATTTGGGCCCAAGTAAAAGTTACGAGCAGTACTTC.

Ten or more counts support this clonotype. This chain links TRBV30 with TRBJ2-7; a possible D gene is TRBD1 (5 bases). The CDR3 spans 13 residues. V was trimmed by 7 bases and J by 2 bases, leaving 15 bases between them. Germline-derived CDR1 and CDR2 are GTSNPN and SVGIG (reference sequence). The CDR3 DNA reads TGTGCCTACGCACAGGTCCTTCCCTACGAGCAGTACTTC. Translation gives CAYAQVLPYEQYF.

With respect to this clonotype: Just one base apart from a much larger clone, this may be a read error. The CDR3 DNA reads as TGTGCCATCAGCCCCGCCTGGGAATCCTACAATGAGCAGTTCTTC. This sequence encodes CAISPAWESYNEQFF. The rearrangement joins TRBV11-2 to TRBJ2-1; D gene uncertain. Germline CDR1 SGHAT, CDR2 FQNNGV. This CDR3 is 15 amino acids long.

Ten or more counts support this clonotype. V gene TRBV6-1 combines with J gene TRBJ2-3; TRBD1 aligns across 7 bases. V lost 6 bases and J lost 0; bases outside the gene matches: 6. Germline V CDR1 and CDR2: MNHNS, SASEGT. CDR3 size: 15 residues. The CDR3 bases are TGTGCCAGCAGCGACGGGACAGCTAGCACAGATACGCAGTATTTT. It yields the protein CASSDGTASTDTQYF.

This clonotype was observed many times. The chain has TRBV19 and TRBJ1-1; D not resolved. V gave up 9 bases and J gave up 5 bases, with 10 bases separating them. CDR3 length: 11 amino acids. The germline gives CDR1 LNHDA, CDR2 SQIVND (reference sequence). The CDR3 bases are TGTGCCAGCCACCTCGCGACTGAAGCTTTCTTT. Translating it yields CASHLATEAFF. Full variable domain (missing parts from reference TRBV19 and TRBJ1-1): DGGITQSPKYLFRKEGQNVTLSCEQNLNHDAMYWYRQDPGQGLRLIYYSQIVNDFQKGDIAEGYSVSREKKESFPLTVTSAQKNPTAFYLCASHLATEAFFGQGTRLTVV.

This clonotype was recorded many times. For the CDR3, the DNA is TGCAGTGCTAGACCCAGGGGGCTCCAGCGGAAGAACACCGGGGAGCTGTTTTTT. Translating it yields CSARPRGLQRKNTGELFF. The chain uses TRBV20-1 and TRBJ2-2; TRBD1 aligns across 8 bases. In germline, CDR1 is DFQATT, CDR2 SNEGSKA (reference sequence). V shed 2 bases and J 1 base; nucleotides not matched to a gene: 12. The length of the CDR3 is 18 residues.

The sample holds many counts of this clonotype. J is TRBJ2-1 and V is TRBV11-2; D might be TRBD1 or TRBD2, each matching 5 bases. The germline CDR1 and CDR2 sequences are SGHAT and FQNNGV. The CDR3 spans 13 residues. Trimming left V 6 bases short and J 6 bases short, with 12 bases between. The CDR3 here is CASRIPGPNEQFF. CDR3 DNA: TGTGCCAGCAGAATTCCGGGACCCAATGAGCAGTTCTTC.

Many counts were recorded for this clonotype. This CDR3 is CAISELWRGEYNEQFF. The CDR3 DNA sequence: TGTGCCATCAGTGAGTTGTGGCGGGGAGAGTACAATGAGCAGTTCTTC. V gene TRBV10-3 combines with J gene TRBJ2-1; D is perhaps TRBD2 (6 bases). Looked up from germline, CDR1 is ENHRY and CDR2 is SYGVKD. The CDR3 is 16 amino acids. V lost 1 base and J lost 4, with 14 bases in between.

This clonotype came up many times. The chain joins TRBV3-1 to TRBJ2-1; 8 nucleotides match TRBD2. There are 17 residues in the CDR3. Germline V CDR1 and CDR2: LGHDT, YNNKEL (reference sequence). V dropped 5 bases and J dropped 4; count of bases not matched to a gene: 13. CDR3 residues: CASSDSGRIAGYNEQFF. CDR3 nucleotide sequence: TGTGCCAGCAGCGACTCAGGGAGGATAGCGGGGTACAATGAGCAGTTCTTC.

This clonotype came up many times. The rearrangement links TRBV18 to TRBJ2-1, with no clear D. CDR3 length: 15 amino acids. With 6 bases removed from V and 2 bases from J, the gap between germline ends came to 14 bases. Germline V gene data show CDR1 as KGHSH and CDR2 as LQKENI. The DNA of the CDR3 is TGTGCCAGCTCCCCCGGCCGGAAAACCTACAATGAGCAGTTCTTC. It codes for CASSPGRKTYNEQFF.

This clonotype was observed many times. The CDR3 reads CASSLTTGLETQYF. In DNA form, the CDR3 reads TGTGCCAGCAGCTTAACGACAGGGTTAGAGACCCAGTACTTC. V usage is TRBV7-9 and J usage is TRBJ2-5; TRBD1 aligns across 7 bases. The CDR3 loop spans 14 amino acids. Germline V CDR1 and CDR2: SEHNR, FQNEAQ (reference sequence). J lost 4 bases, V lost 2 bases, and 4 bases had no gene match.

This clonotype was recorded many times. V is TRBV24-1 and J is TRBJ2-5, with 7 bases identical to TRBD1. Trimming removed 3 bases from V and 1 base from J; junction bases left unmatched: 7. The CDR3 loop spans 16 amino acids. CDR1 is KGHDR, CDR2 SFDVKD, per germline. The DNA of the CDR3 is TGTGCCACCAGTGATCCCCAAGACAGGGCCCAAGAGACCCAGTACTTC. Its protein product is CATSDPQDRAQETQYF.

This clonotype occurred many times. The J gene is TRBJ2-1, the V gene TRBV27; 8 bases agree with TRBD2. Germline lookup yields CDR1 MNHEY and CDR2 SMNVEV (reference sequence). This CDR3 has 14 residues. The junction had 3 bases not matched to a gene; V was cut back by 3 bases and J by 5 bases. CDR3 region: CASSFGGVHNEQFF. The CDR3, as DNA: TGTGCCAGCAGTTTCGGGGGGGTCCACAATGAGCAGTTCTTC.

This clonotype was recorded many times. V and J are TRBV15 and TRBJ1-1; 9 nucleotides match TRBD1. From germline, CDR1 is LNHNV and CDR2 YYDKDF (reference sequence). The CDR3 is made up of 17 amino acids. V dropped 2 bases and J dropped 0; count of bases not matched to a gene: 7. In DNA form, the CDR3 reads TGTGCCACCAGCAGATATGAAGGGACAGGGTTGAACACTGAAGCTTTCTTT. Translation: CATSRYEGTGLNTEAFF.

This clonotype was counted at least ten times. This chain uses TRBV4-3 with TRBJ1-4; tentative D call: TRBD1 (6 bases). The V gene lost 5 bases and the J gene lost 4 bases, with 14 bases spanning the gap. Germline V lookup: CDR1 LGHNA, CDR2 YSLEER. The CDR3 is 15 residues long. Here the CDR3 DNA reads TGCGCCAGCAGCACAGGGAGGGATATTAATGAAAAACTGTTTTTT. It codes for CASSTGRDINEKLFF.

In this sample, this clonotype turned up many times. V usage is TRBV29-1 and J usage is TRBJ2-1; D ambiguous. V gave up 1 base and J gave up 2 bases, with 12 bases separating them. This CDR3 comprises 15 residues. CDR1 SQVTM and CDR2 ANQGSEA come from the germline V gene. The CDR3 here is CSVEGTKTTYNEQFF. The CDR3 DNA reads as TGCAGCGTTGAAGGGACCAAGACAACCTACAATGAGCAGTTCTTC.

The chain combines TRBV20-1 with TRBJ2-5; TRBD2 is a possible D gene (6 bases). The CDR3 is made up of 15 amino acids. From germline, CDR1 is DFQATT and CDR2 SNEGSKA (reference sequence). CDR3 region: CSSCRGRGFRETQYF. CDR3 sequence (DNA): TGCAGCTCTTGCCGGGGTCGGGGGTTCAGAGAGACCCAGTACTTC.

This clonotype was picked up many times. The rearrangement uses TRBV7-9 and TRBJ2-1; D uncertain. This CDR3 contains 12 residues. V was pared by 7 bases and J by 9 bases, with 13 bases between. Germline values: CDR1 SEHNR, CDR2 FQNEAQ (reference sequence). CDR3 nucleotides: TGTGCCAGCACCCTAGGCGGTCTTGAGCAGTTCTTC. Translating it yields CASTLGGLEQFF.

This clonotype was recorded many times. V usage is TRBV6-4 and J usage is TRBJ2-1; no firm D call. This CDR3 spans 14 amino acids. Per germline, CDR1 MRHNA and CDR2 SNTAGT. V gave up 2 bases and J gave up 8 bases, with 13 bases separating them. CDR3 in amino acids: CASSDIGVKDEQFF. The CDR3 DNA follows: TGTGCCAGCAGTGACATTGGGGTTAAGGATGAGCAGTTCTTC.

This clonotype was observed many times. This chain uses TRBV24-1 with TRBJ2-5; D gene unclear. Germline CDR1 KGHDR, CDR2 SFDVKD. There are 13 residues in the CDR3. V was shortened by 5 bases and J by 5 bases, with 11 bases between the two germline ends. The CDR3 protein is CATSAAVGETQYF. DNA for the CDR3: TGTGCCACCAGTGCTGCGGTGGGTGAGACCCAGTACTTC.